The 19 T cell receptor beta chains in this list originate from one sample, sequenced in a study of cytomegalovirus exposure and HLA in healthy donors. Generated by immunoSEQ multiplex PCR, the TCRdb table keeps only in-frame clones and is missing some. The sample consists of approximately 200,000 clones, around 80% of them appearing once. The sequencing input was PBMCs. The receptors derive from a woman aged 25 to 39 in good health and CMV-seropositive.

This rearrangement joins TRBV5-6 to TRBJ1-3; D remains unclear. V was trimmed by 4 bases and J by 0 bases, leaving 11 bases between them. Germline V gives CDR1 SGHDT, CDR2 YYEEEE. The length of the CDR3 is 15 residues. CDR3 in amino acids: CASSPDGGSGNTIYF. The CDR3 coding sequence is TGTGCCAGCAGCCCCGACGGCGGCTCTGGAAACACCATATATTTT.

The gene calls are TRBV6-1 and TRBJ1-5; D unclear. This CDR3 has 13 amino acids. Germline loops: CDR1 MNHNS, CDR2 SASEGT. Trimming stripped 7 bases from V and 3 bases from J, with 10 bases between. The CDR3 loop reads CASTLNFNQPQHF. DNA of the CDR3: TGTGCCAGCACCTTGAACTTCAATCAGCCCCAGCATTTT.

The genes are TRBV2 and TRBJ2-1; D unresolved. V lost 4 bases, J lost 7 bases, and 14 bases lay in between. CDR3 size: 14 residues. CDR1 and CDR2 from the germline V gene are SNHLY and FYNNEI. CDR3 in amino acids: CASSASASTNEQFF. As DNA, the CDR3 is TGTGCCAGCAGTGCCTCAGCGTCTACGAATGAGCAGTTCTTC.

The genes are TRBV5-4 and TRBJ1-2, with D unresolved. The CDR3 consists of 12 residues. Trimming took off 0 bases at V and 4 bases at J, with 4 bases between the two ends. Germline CDR1 is SGHNT and CDR2 is YYREEE (reference sequence). CDR3 region: CASSLDGYGYTF. The CDR3 DNA reads as TGTGCCAGCAGCTTGGACGGCTATGGCTACACCTTC.

The rearrangement joins TRBV29-1 to TRBJ1-3, with a weak D call TRBD1 (5 bases). V lost 5 bases and J lost 1, with 21 bases in between. The germline gives CDR1 SQVTM, CDR2 ANQGSEA. The CDR3 has 17 residues. CDR3: CSVSLTAPFTSGNTIYF. The DNA of the CDR3 is TGCAGCGTTTCCCTGACAGCGCCGTTCACTTCTGGAAACACCATATATTTT.

The rearrangement links TRBV28 to TRBJ1-4; 7 positions match TRBD1. This CDR3 region has 16 residues. Germline-derived CDR1 and CDR2 are MDHEN and SYDVKM. J was trimmed by 8 bases and V by 3 bases; bases with no gene match: 12. DNA for the CDR3: TGTGCCAGCAGTTTTGGTGGCGTCAGGGGGTGGGAAAAACTGTTTTTT. It yields the protein CASSFGGVRGWEKLFF. The full variable domain, in which reference TRBV28 and TRBJ1-4 provide the parts outside the CDR3, is DVKVTQSSRYLVKRTGEKVFLECVQDMDHENMFWYRQDPGLGLRLIYFSYDVKMKEKGDIPEGYSVSREKKERFSLILESASTNQTSMYLCASSFGGVRGWEKLFFGSGTQLSVL.

This clone has only one observation. The chain links TRBV7-3 to TRBJ2-7; 7 positions match TRBD2. CDR1 is SGHTA, CDR2 FQGTGA, per germline. Germline trimming cut 4 bases from V and 7 bases from J; bases unmatched to any gene: 7. The length of the CDR3 is 13 residues. The CDR3 DNA reads TGTGCCAGCAGCTCAGGACTAGTCGGGGAGCAGTACTTC. Protein product: CASSSGLVGEQYF. Complete variable domain (other parts from reference TRBV7-3 and TRBJ2-7): GAGVSQTPSNKVTEKGKYVELRCDPISGHTALYWYRQSLGQGPEFLIYFQGTGAADDSGLPNDRFFAVRPEGSVSTLKIQRTERGDSAVYLCASSSGLVGEQYFGPGTRLTVT.

This chain links TRBV28 with TRBJ2-7; TRBD1 matches at 9 bases. CDR1 is MDHEN, CDR2 SYDVKM, per germline. The CDR3 spans 14 residues. The junction had 3 bases not matched to a gene; V was cut back by 2 bases and J by 4 bases. The CDR3 here is CASSLPDRGYEQYF. The CDR3 bases are TGTGCCAGCAGTTTACCCGACAGGGGGTACGAGCAGTACTTC.

The J gene is TRBJ2-6, the V gene TRBV5-1; 7 bases map to TRBD1. Germline assignment: CDR1 SGHRS and CDR2 YFSETQ. This CDR3 has 18 amino acids. V dropped 3 bases and J dropped 0; count of bases not matched to a gene: 9. CDR3 bases: TGCGCCAGCAGCTCCGTAGGGGGCCGGAGCTCTGGGGCCAACGTCCTGACTTTC. This sequence encodes CASSSVGGRSSGANVLTF.

The gene calls are TRBV5-6 and TRBJ1-1; D unclear. V lost 1 base to trimming and J lost 3 bases, with 10 bases between them. CDR1 is SGHDT, CDR2 YYEEEE, per germline. CDR3 size: 14 residues. The chain's CDR3 is CASSLMGRDTEAFF. As DNA, the CDR3 is TGTGCCAGCAGCTTGATGGGGAGGGACACTGAAGCTTTCTTT.

This chain joins TRBV19 and TRBJ2-7; 8 positions agree with TRBD2. CDR1 and CDR2 (germline): LNHDA, SQIVND (reference sequence). The CDR3 length is 15 residues. Germline trimming cut 9 bases from V and 1 base from J; bases unmatched to any gene: 11. CDR3 nucleotides: TGTGCCAGCCGTATAGCGGGGATAGGTTCCTACGAGCAGTACTTC. This encodes CASRIAGIGSYEQYF. The whole variable domain, filled in from reference TRBV19 and TRBJ2-7, reads DGGITQSPKYLFRKEGQNVTLSCEQNLNHDAMYWYRQDPGQGLRLIYYSQIVNDFQKGDIAEGYSVSREKKESFPLTVTSAQKNPTAFYLCASRIAGIGSYEQYFGPGTRLTVT.

The V call is TRBV9, the J call TRBJ2-7, with 12 positions matching TRBD1. The germline CDR1 and CDR2 sequences are SGDLS and YYNGEE. This CDR3 has 16 residues. V trimming: 4 bases; J trimming: 2 bases; junction bases outside the gene matches: 7. The CDR3 nucleotides read TGTGCCAGCAGCTTTTCCGGGACAGGGGGCCCCTACGAGCAGTACTTC. It yields the protein CASSFSGTGGPYEQYF.

The V gene is TRBV12-2, the J gene TRBJ1-2. TRBV12-2 is shown as a pseudogene. The CDR3 runs 14 residues. For the CDR3, the DNA is TGTGCAAGTCGCTTACTGGAAATACGGGATGGCTACACCTTC. It translates to CASRLLEIRDGYTF.

The chain combines TRBV28 with TRBJ2-2; 10 bases match TRBD1. The CDR3 spans 16 residues. V trimming: 7 bases; J trimming: 5 bases; junction bases outside the gene matches: 10. CDR1 and CDR2 from the germline V gene are MDHEN and SYDVKM. CDR3 nucleotide sequence: TGTGCCAGCAAGACGACCGGGACAGGGGTGACCGGGGAGCTGTTTTTT. It translates to CASKTTGTGVTGELFF.

This clone was detected only a few times. The junction does not match germline at one end; this may be a read error. This chain uses TRBV2 with TRBJ1-2; D is unresolved. The CDR3 length is 13 residues. Per germline, CDR1 SNHLY and CDR2 FYNNEI. The CDR3: CASGETPNYGYTF. As DNA, the CDR3 is TGTGCCAGCGGTGAGACACCGAACTATGGCTACACCTTC.

The J gene is TRBJ1-1, the V gene TRBV2; 8 nucleotides match TRBD1. This CDR3 has 14 residues. V was clipped by 7 bases and J by 5 bases; unmatched bases: 9. Germline-derived CDR1 and CDR2 are SNHLY and FYNNEI. The chain's CDR3 is CASKKQGERTEAFF. The DNA for the CDR3 is TGTGCCAGCAAAAAACAGGGGGAGAGGACTGAAGCTTTCTTT.

This sequence joins TRBV27 and TRBJ2-1, with D unresolved. The length of the CDR3 is 13 residues. The germline gives CDR1 MNHEY, CDR2 SMNVEV (reference sequence). The V end was cut by 1 base, the J end by 10 bases, with 11 bases between. CDR3 protein: CASSLLSLREQFF. The CDR3 region has the DNA TGTGCCAGCAGTTTATTATCTCTAAGAGAGCAGTTCTTC.

This chain uses TRBV7-8 with TRBJ2-5; TRBD1 matches 8 bases. The CDR3 extends over 15 amino acids. V lost 5 bases and J lost 4; bases outside the gene matches: 9. Germline V CDR1 and CDR2: SGHVS, FQNEAQ. The CDR3 region is CASSGWDRIPETQYF. CDR3 DNA: TGTGCCAGCAGCGGGTGGGACAGGATCCCAGAGACCCAGTACTTC.

This clone came up a few times. The chain has TRBV6-5 and TRBJ1-2; D is possibly TRBD1 (5 bases). The V gene's germline CDR1 is MNHEY and CDR2 SVGAGI. The V gene lost 10 bases and the J gene lost 7 bases, with 22 bases spanning the gap. CDR3 size: 14 residues. The CDR3 DNA sequence: TGTGCCACCAAGTTCACTGGAGGAGGGGTTGGCTACACCTTC. It yields the protein CATKFTGGGVGYTF.